A single sample is the source of the 14 T cell receptor beta chains below, sequenced in a study of T cell responses to AZD1222 COVID-19 vaccine. Assay used: immunoSEQ multiplex PCR; TCRdb lists only in-frame clones, some missing. Among tens of thousands of clones listed, 80% to 95% were seen once. The sequences come from peripheral blood, collected on day 0 of MenACWY control vaccination. Source of these receptors: an adult in good health.

The chain links TRBV7-9 to TRBJ1-2; TRBD1 matches at 8 bases. This CDR3 spans 15 amino acids. CDR1 is SEHNR, CDR2 FQNEAQ, per germline (reference sequence). Losses at the gene ends were 2 bases for V and 7 bases for J; bases not matched to a gene: 9. Here the CDR3 reads CASSLQVTGVRGYTF. The CDR3 DNA reads as TGTGCCAGCAGCTTACAAGTGACAGGGGTTCGTGGCTACACCTTC.

This sequence joins TRBV28 and TRBJ2-7, with TRBD2 matching over 16 bases. The CDR3 contains 14 residues. Germline CDR1 MDHEN, CDR2 SYDVKM. J lost 5 bases, V lost 9 bases, and 4 bases had no gene match. The CDR3 DNA reads as TGTGCCAGGGGACTAGCGGGAGGGCCCCACGAGCAGTACTTC. This codes for CARGLAGGPHEQYF.

This clone appeared a single time. V is TRBV21-1 and J is TRBJ2-2; no DNA check was done on the table's D call, TRBD2. TRBV21-1 represents a pseudogene. The length of the CDR3 is 18 residues. CDR3 amino acids: CASRIPCLAGESTGELFF. The CDR3 DNA reads as TGTGCCAGCAGGATCCCCTGTTTAGCGGGAGAGAGCACCGGGGAGCTGTTTTTT.

The chain uses TRBV10-2 and TRBJ2-2, with no clear D. The length of the CDR3 is 11 residues. The V gene lost 7 bases and the J gene lost 4 bases, with 4 bases spanning the gap. Germline loops: CDR1 WSHSY, CDR2 SAAADI. In DNA form, the CDR3 reads TGCGCCAGCACCCCCACCGGGGAGCTGTTTTTT. This translates into CASTPTGELFF.

The J gene is TRBJ2-2, the V gene TRBV3-1 (or the pseudogene TRBV3-2); D tentatively reads TRBD1 or TRBD2 (5 bases each). The CDR3 length is 15 residues. CDR1 is LGHDT and CDR2 is YNNKEL in the germline V gene (reference sequence). The ends were cut back, 1 base at V and 6 bases at J, with 12 bases in the middle. CDR3 loop: CASSQGFRGSGELFF. As DNA, the CDR3 is TGTGCCAGCAGCCAAGGGTTCCGGGGCTCCGGGGAGCTGTTTTTT.

This clone was seen a handful of times. This chain uses TRBV30 with TRBJ2-2, with D perhaps being TRBD1 or TRBD2 (5 bases each). The CDR3 is made up of 15 amino acids. The V end was cut by 3 bases, the J end by 3 bases, with 14 bases between. Germline CDR1 is GTSNPN and CDR2 is SVGIG (reference sequence). The CDR3 here is CAWRALGADTGELFF. DNA for the CDR3: TGTGCCTGGAGGGCCCTCGGGGCAGACACCGGGGAGCTGTTTTTT.

The chain recombines TRBV30 with TRBJ1-5; 7 bases map to TRBD1. The CDR3 extends over 13 amino acids. Trimming took 3 bases from V and 6 from J; bases not matched to a gene: 5. Germline V CDR1 and CDR2: GTSNPN, SVGIG (reference sequence). CDR3 sequence reads: CAWSIRGSQPQHF. CDR3 sequence (DNA): TGTGCCTGGAGCATCAGGGGGAGTCAGCCCCAGCATTTT.

The chain recombines TRBV3-1 (or the pseudogene TRBV3-2) with TRBJ1-4; D ambiguous. V gave up 0 bases and J gave up 0 bases, with 5 bases separating them. Germline V gives CDR1 LGHDT, CDR2 YNNKEL (reference sequence). The CDR3 loop spans 15 amino acids. This CDR3 reads CASSQDGATNEKLFF. CDR3 sequence (DNA): TGTGCCAGCAGCCAAGATGGTGCAACTAATGAAAAACTGTTTTTT.

To note about this clone: Its ends do not fully match the called genes, so a read error is possible. The genes are TRBV5-5 and TRBJ2-7; D may be TRBD1 or TRBD2 (5 bases each). Germline CDR1 reads SGHKS; CDR2 reads YYEKEE (reference sequence). CDR3 length: 13 residues. CDR3 residues: CASSHPLGRGEDF. CDR3 coding DNA: TGTGCCAGCAGCCATCCCCTGGGACGCGGCGAGGACTTC.

The chain is built from TRBV7-7 and TRBJ2-1; a possible D gene is TRBD1 (6 bases). This CDR3 is built from 14 residues. Germline V gives CDR1 SSHAT, CDR2 FNYEAQ (reference sequence). V was pared by 1 base and J by 7 bases, with 11 bases between. The CDR3 nucleotides are TGTGCCAGCAGCTTAGATTTGGACAGTAATGAGCAGTTCTTC. This sequence encodes CASSLDLDSNEQFF.

This clone showed up just a few times. J is TRBJ2-1 and V is TRBV30, with 8 bases that match TRBD1. The germline V gene encodes CDR1 GTSNPN and CDR2 SVGIG (reference sequence). V lost 1 base to trimming and J lost 7 bases; unmatched junction nucleotides: 3. CDR3 length equals 13 residues. DNA of the CDR3: TGTGCCTGGAGTGGACAGGGGCTAAATGAGCAGTTCTTC. This sequence encodes CAWSGQGLNEQFF.

V usage is TRBV18 and J usage is TRBJ1-1; the match to TRBD1 covers 8 bases. Per the germline V gene, CDR1 is KGHSH and CDR2 is LQKENI. V lost 3 bases, J lost 8 bases, and 5 bases stayed unmatched. The CDR3 covers 13 residues. In DNA, the CDR3 is TGTGCCAGCTCACCCGGACAGGGAACCGAAGCTTTCTTT. It translates to CASSPGQGTEAFF. The entire variable domain, with the rest obtained from reference TRBV18 and TRBJ1-1, is as follows: NAGVMQNPRHLVRRRGQEARLRCSPMKGHSHVYWYRQLPEEGLKFMVYLQKENIIDESGMPKERFSAEFPKEGPSILRIQQVVRGDSAAYFCASSPGQGTEAFFGQGTRLTVV.

There are a few counts of this clone. The chain joins TRBV10-2 to TRBJ1-1; tentatively, D is TRBD1 (5 bases). The CDR3 contains 15 residues. Per germline, CDR1 WSHSY and CDR2 SAAADI. V was cut by 7 bases and J by 5 bases, with 20 bases left in between. Written as DNA, the CDR3 is TGCGCCAGCACCCGAGGGGTAGCGGGAACAACTGAAGCTTTCTTT. Protein product: CASTRGVAGTTEAFF.

The V and J genes are TRBV6-2 or TRBV6-3 and TRBJ1-4; the D is unclear. With 5 bases removed from V and 8 bases from J, the gap between germline ends came to 12 bases. The CDR3 has 13 amino acids. Germline loops: CDR1 MNHEY, CDR2 SVGEGT. Here the CDR3 DNA reads TGTGCCAGCAGTAAGCGCGAGGGAGAAAAACTGTTTTTT. Translating it yields CASSKREGEKLFF.